Detailed here is one T cell receptor beta chain. Its antigen is as yet unknown. CDR1 is SGDLS and CDR2 is YYNGEE in the germline V gene. This CDR3 spans 15 amino acids. Losses at the gene ends were 0 bases for V and 6 bases for J; bases not matched to a gene: 6. This specimen belongs to a study of shared clonotypes between healthy human individuals. In the study overall: Donors consisted of a couple of women and three men between 18 and 49.

Study-wide results and limits: Measured sharing among donors was expected to vary with sequencing depth. When naive CD4 clonotypes were compared across a few donors, about 4.8% were shared.

Produced via immunoSEQ multiplex PCR; TCRdb's table is partial and in-frame only. The table lists roughly 2 million clones, 95% of them singletons. This chain links TRBV9 with TRBJ2-7; 10 nucleotides align to TRBD2. Sequencing was done on a sample of naive CD4+ T cells sorted from blood. Specified subset: CD45RA+ positively selected. This clonotype was sampled from a young man in good health. The CDR3 DNA sequence: TGTGCCAGCAGCGTAGAACTAGCGGGGTCAAGCGAGCAGTACTTC. Encoded protein: CASSVELAGSSEQYF.